A single TCR beta chain is shown here with its context. The antigen remains unidentified. Vbeta (60) and Jbeta (13) primers were used in the PCR. Profiled with immunoSEQ multiplex PCR; TCRdb holds only in-frame clones, not every one. The sample yields roughly 140,000 clones, about four fifths seen once. The data belong to a study of cytomegalovirus exposure and HLA in healthy donors. In the study overall: Earlier, roughly 180 million T cells were analyzed, and some 120 million unique TCR beta sequences were found among them. Study results and caveats: Most TCR beta V segments were productive about 90% or about 30% of the time in an earlier analysis. Most CMV-associated TCR beta chains were later found to appear HLA-restricted.

The receptor's source is a woman aged 40-49 years in good health and CMV-seropositive. Sequencing was performed on PBMCs.

The CDR3: CASTFRTGNEKLFF. DNA of the CDR3: TGTGCCAGCACATTCCGGACAGGGAATGAAAAACTGTTTTTT. V usage is TRBV5-8 and J usage is TRBJ1-4, with 8 bases aligning to TRBD1. There are 14 residues in the CDR3. Germline V gene lookup returns CDR1 SGHTS and CDR2 YDEGEE. The J segment lost 5 bases and the V segment lost 6 bases, leaving 6 bases of the junction unmatched.